What follows describes a single T cell receptor (beta chain). Antigen unknown. This sample is part of a study of radiotherapy plus CTLA-4 blockade in lung cancer. This CDR3 is 16 amino acids long. Germline V gene data show CDR1 as SGHKS and CDR2 as YYEKEE (reference sequence). V dropped 3 bases and J dropped 6; count of bases not matched to a gene: 14. General study results and limits: Early blood T cell clone changes and increased post-radiation serum interferon-beta were reportedly the strongest response predictors.

Assay used: immunoSEQ multiplex PCR; TCRdb lists only in-frame clones, some missing. The sample shows tens of thousands of clones, 75% to 90% of them seen only once. People whose metastatic non-small-cell lung cancer was chemo-refractory got focal radiation along with CTLA-4 blockade by ipilimumab. This chain uses TRBV5-5 with TRBJ2-7; 8 nucleotides match TRBD2. The sequences come from peripheral blood, collected from a patient treated with radiotherapy plus ipilimumab. This clonotype was obtained from a human donor with non-small cell lung cancer who had a partial response to radiotherapy plus ipilimumab. CDR3 region: CASSSQPGLEYREQYV. DNA of the CDR3: TGTGCCAGCAGCTCCCAACCGGGACTAGAATATCGCGAGCAGTACGTC.